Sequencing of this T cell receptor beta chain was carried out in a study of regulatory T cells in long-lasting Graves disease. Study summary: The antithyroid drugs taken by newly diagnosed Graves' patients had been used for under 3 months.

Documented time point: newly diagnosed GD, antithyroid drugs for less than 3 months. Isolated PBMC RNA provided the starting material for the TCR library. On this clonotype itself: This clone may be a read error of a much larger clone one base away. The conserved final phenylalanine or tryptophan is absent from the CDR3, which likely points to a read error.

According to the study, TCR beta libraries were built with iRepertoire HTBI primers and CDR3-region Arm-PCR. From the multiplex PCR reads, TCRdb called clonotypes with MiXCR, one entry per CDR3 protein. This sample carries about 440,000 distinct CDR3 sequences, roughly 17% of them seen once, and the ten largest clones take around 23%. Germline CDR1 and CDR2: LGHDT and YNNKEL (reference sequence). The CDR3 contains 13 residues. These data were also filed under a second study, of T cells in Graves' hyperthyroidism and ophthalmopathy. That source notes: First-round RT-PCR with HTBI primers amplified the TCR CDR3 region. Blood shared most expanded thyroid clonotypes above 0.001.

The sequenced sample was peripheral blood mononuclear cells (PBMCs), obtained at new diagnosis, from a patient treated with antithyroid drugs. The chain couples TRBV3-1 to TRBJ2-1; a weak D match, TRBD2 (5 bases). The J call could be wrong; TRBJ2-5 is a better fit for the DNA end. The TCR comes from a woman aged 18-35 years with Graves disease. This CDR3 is CASSLDSEETQYL. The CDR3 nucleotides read TGTGCCAGCAGCCTGGACTCAGAAGAGACCCAGTACCTC.